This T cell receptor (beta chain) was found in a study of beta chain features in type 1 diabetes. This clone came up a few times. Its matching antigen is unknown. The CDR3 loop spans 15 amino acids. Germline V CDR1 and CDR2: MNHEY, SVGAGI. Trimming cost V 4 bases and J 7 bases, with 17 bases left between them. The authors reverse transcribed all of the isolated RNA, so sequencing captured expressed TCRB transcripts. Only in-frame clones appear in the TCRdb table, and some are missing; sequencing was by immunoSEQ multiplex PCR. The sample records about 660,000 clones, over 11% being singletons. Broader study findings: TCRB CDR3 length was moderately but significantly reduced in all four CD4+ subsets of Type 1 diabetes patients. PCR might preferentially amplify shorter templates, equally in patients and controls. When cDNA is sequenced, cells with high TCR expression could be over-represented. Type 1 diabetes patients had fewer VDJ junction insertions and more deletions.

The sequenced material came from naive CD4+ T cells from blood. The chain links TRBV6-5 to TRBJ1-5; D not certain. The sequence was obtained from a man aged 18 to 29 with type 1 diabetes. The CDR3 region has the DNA TGTGCCAGCAGTTCCTTCGGCACCAGTCGGCAGCCCCAGCATTTT. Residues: CASSSFGTSRQPQHF.